The T cell receptor (beta chain) described here comes from a study of T cells in Graves' hyperthyroidism and ophthalmopathy. Study-level background: Blood was drawn when the patient was first diagnosed and still untreated.

This CDR3 is 14 amino acids long. Germline values: CDR1 SGHRS, CDR2 YFSETQ. Trimming shortened V by 2 bases and J by 5 bases, and 10 bases separated the two germline ends. This clonotype came up many times. Amplified TCR beta CDR3 regions derived from RNA transcripts. HTBI primers were employed in a first-round RT-PCR of the TCR CDR3. TCRdb itself ran the multiplex PCR reads through MiXCR, one entry per CDR3 protein. The sample includes a few hundred thousand distinct CDR3 sequences, 15% to 20% of them seen just once. This chain connects TRBV5-1 to TRBJ1-4; TRBD1 might be the D (5 bases). Specimen: blood. This clonotype was sampled from a woman in her 40s with Graves' ophthalmopathy. The CDR3 spells CASSFGTRNEKLFF. The CDR3 nucleotides read TGCGCCAGCAGCTTCGGGACGCGGAATGAAAAACTGTTTTTT. Filled out from reference TRBV5-1 and TRBJ1-4, the complete variable domain reads KAGVTQTPRYLIKTRGQQVTLSCSPISGHRSVSWYQQTPGQGLQFLFEYFSETQRNKGNFPGRFSGRQFSNSRSEMNVSTLELGDSALYLCASSFGTRNEKLFFGSGTQLSVL.